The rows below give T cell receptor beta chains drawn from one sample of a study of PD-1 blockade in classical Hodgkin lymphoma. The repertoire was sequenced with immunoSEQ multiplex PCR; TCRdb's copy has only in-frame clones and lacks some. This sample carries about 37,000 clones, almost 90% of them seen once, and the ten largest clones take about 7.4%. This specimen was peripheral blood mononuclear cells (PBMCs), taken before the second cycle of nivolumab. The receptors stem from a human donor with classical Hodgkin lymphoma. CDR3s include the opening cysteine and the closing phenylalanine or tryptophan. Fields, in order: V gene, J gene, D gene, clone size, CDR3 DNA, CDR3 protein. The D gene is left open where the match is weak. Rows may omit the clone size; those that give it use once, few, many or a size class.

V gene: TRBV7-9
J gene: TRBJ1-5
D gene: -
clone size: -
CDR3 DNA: TGTGCCAGCAGCCCGGGGCCTTTTAATCAGCCCCAGCATTTT
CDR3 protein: CASSPGPFNQPQHF

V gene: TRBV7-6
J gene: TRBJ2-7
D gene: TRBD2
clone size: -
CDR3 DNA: TGTGCCAGCAGCTTAAGTGTTGCTAGCGGGAACTACGAGCAGTACTTC
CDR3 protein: CASSLSVASGNYEQYF

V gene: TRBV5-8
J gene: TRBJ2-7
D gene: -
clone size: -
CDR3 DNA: TGTGCCAGCAGCAAAGAGCGGGCCGGATCCTACGAGCAGTACTTC
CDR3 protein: CASSKERAGSYEQYF

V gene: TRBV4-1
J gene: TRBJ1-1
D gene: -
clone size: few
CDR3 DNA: TGCGCCAGCAGCCAAGATCACAGGATCCTAAACACTGAAGCTTTCTTT
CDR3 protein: CASSQDHRILNTEAFF

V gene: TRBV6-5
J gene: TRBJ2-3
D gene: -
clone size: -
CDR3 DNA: TGTGCCAGCAGAAGAGACAAAATCGACCCTGATACGCAGTATTTT
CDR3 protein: CASRRDKIDPDTQYF

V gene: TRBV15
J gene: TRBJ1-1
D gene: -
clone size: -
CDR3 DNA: TGTGCCACCAGAAGGACAGAAATGAACACTGAAGCTTTCTTT
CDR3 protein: CATRRTEMNTEAFF

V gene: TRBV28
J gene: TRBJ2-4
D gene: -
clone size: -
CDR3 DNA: TGTGCCAGCAGTAATCCAGGGGAAAGGAAAAACATTCAGTACTTC
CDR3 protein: CASSNPGERKNIQYF

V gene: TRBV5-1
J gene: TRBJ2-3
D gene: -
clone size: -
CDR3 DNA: TGCGCCAGCAGAGGACTCCTGGGGGGCGATACGCAGTATTTT
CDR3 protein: CASRGLLGGDTQYF

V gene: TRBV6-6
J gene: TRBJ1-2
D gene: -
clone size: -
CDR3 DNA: TGTGCCAGCCGTCGGGGTCAGCCCTATGGCTACACCTTC
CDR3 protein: CASRRGQPYGYTF

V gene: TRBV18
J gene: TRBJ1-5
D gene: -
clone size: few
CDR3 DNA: TGTGCCAGCTCACCACTTGAGGGTCAGCCCCAGCATTTT
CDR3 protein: CASSPLEGQPQHF

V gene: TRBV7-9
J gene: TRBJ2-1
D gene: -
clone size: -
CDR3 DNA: TGTGCCAGCAGGCGACTAGAAATAAATGAGCAGTTCTTC
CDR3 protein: CASRRLEINEQFF

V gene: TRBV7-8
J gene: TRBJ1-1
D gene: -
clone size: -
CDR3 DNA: TGTGCCAGCAGCCCGCAGGGCACTGAAGCTTTCTTT
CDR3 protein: CASSPQGTEAFF

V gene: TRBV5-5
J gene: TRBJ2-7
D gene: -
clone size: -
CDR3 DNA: TGTGCCAGCAGCTTTGGAGAGCGCCTGAGCTCCTACGAGCAGTACTTC
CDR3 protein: CASSFGERLSSYEQYF

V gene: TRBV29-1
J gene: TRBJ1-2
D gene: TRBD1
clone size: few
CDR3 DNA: TGCAGCGCAGGACAGGGGGACTATGGCTACACCTTC
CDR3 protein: CSAGQGDYGYTF

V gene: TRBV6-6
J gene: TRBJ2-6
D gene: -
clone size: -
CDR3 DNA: TGTGCCAGCAGTTACACCCCTGGGGCCAACGTCCTGACTTTC
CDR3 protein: CASSYTPGANVLTF

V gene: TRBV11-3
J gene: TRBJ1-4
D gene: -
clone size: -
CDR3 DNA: TGTGCCAGCAGCACCCGGGGGGCAACTAATGAAAAACTGTTTTTT
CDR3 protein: CASSTRGATNEKLFF

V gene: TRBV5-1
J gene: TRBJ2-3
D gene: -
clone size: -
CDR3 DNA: TGTGCCAGCAGCTTGGGGGAAAGAGATACGCAGTATTTT
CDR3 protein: CASSLGERDTQYF

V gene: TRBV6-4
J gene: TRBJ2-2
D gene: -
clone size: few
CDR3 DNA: TGTGCCAGCAGTGATTCGGTTGAGGGGGCCGGGGAGCTGTTTTTT
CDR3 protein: CASSDSVEGAGELFF

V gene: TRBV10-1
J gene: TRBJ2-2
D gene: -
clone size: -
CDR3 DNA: TGCGCCAGCAGTGAGTCTAGCGCCCGGCGCGGCGGGGAGCTGTTTTTT
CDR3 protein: CASSESSARRGGELFF

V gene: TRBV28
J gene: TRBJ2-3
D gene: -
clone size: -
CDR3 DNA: TGTGCCAGCAGTTTCCGCTCAGTCTTTCGGACAGATACGCAGTATTTT
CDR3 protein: CASSFRSVFRTDTQYF

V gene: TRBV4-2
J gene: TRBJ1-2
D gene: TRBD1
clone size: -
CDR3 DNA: TGTGCCAGCAGCCAGTATTTGGCCGGACAGGGTGAGTTTGGCTACACCTTC
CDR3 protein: CASSQYLAGQGEFGYTF

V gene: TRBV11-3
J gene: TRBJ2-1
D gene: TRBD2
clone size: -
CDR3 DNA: TGTGCCAGCAGCCCGGGACCCAAGGGACTAGCGGGAGCGAGTAATGAGCAGTTCTTC
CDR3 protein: CASSPGPKGLAGASNEQFF

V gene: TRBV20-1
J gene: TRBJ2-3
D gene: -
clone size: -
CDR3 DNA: TGCAGTGCTAGTTCGACCCGGGGGCAGTATTTT
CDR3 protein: CSASSTRGQYF

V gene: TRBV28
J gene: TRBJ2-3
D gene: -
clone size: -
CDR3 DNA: TGTGCCAGCAGTTTATTATTGGGTTACACAGATACGCAGTATTTT
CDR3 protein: CASSLLLGYTDTQYF

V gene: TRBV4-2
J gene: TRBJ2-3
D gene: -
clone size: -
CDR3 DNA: TGTGCCAGCAGCCAAGTTGAGAAACCGCGCACAGATACGCAGTATTTT
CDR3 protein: CASSQVEKPRTDTQYF

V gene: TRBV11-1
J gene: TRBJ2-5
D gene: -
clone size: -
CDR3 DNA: TGTGCCAGCAGCTTAGAAGCGGTGAATTGGGCCACTCGGGGGGAGACCCAGTACTTC
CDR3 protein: CASSLEAVNWATRGETQYF

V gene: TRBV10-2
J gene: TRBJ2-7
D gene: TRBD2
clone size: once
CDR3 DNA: TGCGCCAGCAAACTAGCGGGACCCTACGAGCAGTACTTC
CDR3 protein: CASKLAGPYEQYF

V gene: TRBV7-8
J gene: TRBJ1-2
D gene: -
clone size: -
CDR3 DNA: TGTGCCAGCAGCTCCCAGCGTGTTGTGAACTATGGCTACACCTTC
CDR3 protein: CASSSQRVVNYGYTF

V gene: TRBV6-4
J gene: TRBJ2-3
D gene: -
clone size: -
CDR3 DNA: TGTGCCAGCAGTGACTCCCCCTTGACCACAGATACGCAGTATTTT
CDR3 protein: CASSDSPLTTDTQYF

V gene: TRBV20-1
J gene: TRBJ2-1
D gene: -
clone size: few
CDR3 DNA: TGCATTACTGGCCGAGGGGGTGAGCAGTTCTTC
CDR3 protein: CITGRGGEQFF

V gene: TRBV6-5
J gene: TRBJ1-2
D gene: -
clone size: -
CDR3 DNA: TGTGCCAGCAGTTACCACTCGGAGGAAACCTTC
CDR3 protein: CASSYHSEETF

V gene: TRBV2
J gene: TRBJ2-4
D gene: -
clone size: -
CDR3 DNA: TGTGCCAGCTTAGACCGGAAAAACATTCAGTACTTC
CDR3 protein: CASLDRKNIQYF

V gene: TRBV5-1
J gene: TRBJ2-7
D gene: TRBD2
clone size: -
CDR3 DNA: TGCGCCAGCTACCGAGGGACTAGTGCATCCTACGAGCAGTACTTC
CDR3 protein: CASYRGTSASYEQYF

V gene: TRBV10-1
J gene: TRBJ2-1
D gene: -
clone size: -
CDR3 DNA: TGCGCCAGCAGTCGCACTGGCTACAATGAGCAGTTCTTC
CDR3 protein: CASSRTGYNEQFF

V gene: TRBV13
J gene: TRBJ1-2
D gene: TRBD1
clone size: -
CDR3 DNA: TGTGCCAGCAGCCCATATTTGGACAGGGGCTATGGCTACACCTTC
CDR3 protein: CASSPYLDRGYGYTF

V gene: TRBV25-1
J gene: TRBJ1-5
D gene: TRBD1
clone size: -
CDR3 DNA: TGTGCCAGCAGCGGACAGGGAGGACAGCCCCAGCATTTT
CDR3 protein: CASSGQGGQPQHF

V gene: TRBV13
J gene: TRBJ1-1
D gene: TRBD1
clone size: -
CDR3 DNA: TGCGCCAGCAGCTTAGGAGGGGGCCCCACTGAAGCTTTCTTT
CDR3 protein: CASSLGGGPTEAFF

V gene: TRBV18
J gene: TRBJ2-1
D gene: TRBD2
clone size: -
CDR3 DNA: TGTGCCAGCTCACCCCGGCTCGGGGGGACGGCCTACAATGAGCAGTTCTTC
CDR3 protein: CASSPRLGGTAYNEQFF

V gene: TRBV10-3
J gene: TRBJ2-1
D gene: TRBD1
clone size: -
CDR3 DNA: TGTGCCATCAGCCATGACAGGGGGCATTACAATGAGCAGTTCTTC
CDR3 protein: CAISHDRGHYNEQFF

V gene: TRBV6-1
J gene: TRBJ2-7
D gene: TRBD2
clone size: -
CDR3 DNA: TGTGCCAGCAGTGAATTAGCGGGAGTAAGCTACGAGCAGTACTTC
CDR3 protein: CASSELAGVSYEQYF

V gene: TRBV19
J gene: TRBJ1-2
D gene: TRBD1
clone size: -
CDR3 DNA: TGTGCCAGTAGTAGGGACAGGGGGGACTATGGCTACACCTTC
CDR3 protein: CASSRDRGDYGYTF

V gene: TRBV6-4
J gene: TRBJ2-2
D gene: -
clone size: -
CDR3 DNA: TGTGCCAGCAGTTCCGGGTCTCTCACCGGGGAGCTGTTTTTT
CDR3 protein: CASSSGSLTGELFF

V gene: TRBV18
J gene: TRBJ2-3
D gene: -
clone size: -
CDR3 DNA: TGTGCCAGCTCCCCAAGGGGCACAGATACGCAGTATTTT
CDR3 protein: CASSPRGTDTQYF

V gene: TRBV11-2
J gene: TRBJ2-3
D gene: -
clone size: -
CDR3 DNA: TGTGCCAGCAGCTTGAGAAGCCTAAGCGCAGATACGCAGTATTTT
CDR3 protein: CASSLRSLSADTQYF